This T cell receptor beta chain derives from a study of graft-versus-host responses after intestinal transplantation (dated by TCRdb to 2020 to 2022). Notes on the research overall: Recipients received multivisceral, liver-intestinal, or isolated intestinal transplants. All recipients received anti-thymocyte globulin induction followed by maintenance tacrolimus and steroids for around three years. Graft-versus-host and host-versus-graft alloreactive T cell clones were tracked in the graft, circulation and bone marrow after intestinal transplantation using bulk TCR-beta CDR3 sequencing. Alloreactive clones were identified by sequencing pre-transplant mixed lymphocyte reaction products and comparing these products with unstimulated pre-transplant donor and recipient T cells. Of the roughly 25 intestinal transplant recipients enrolled in the cohort, one of whom was a retransplant, a few patients without pretransplant specimens were excluded. A peak of at least 4% donor T cells among recipient peripheral blood mononuclear cells was the definition used for donor T cell macrochimerism. Instead of going to the commercial service, samples from a few later patients were sequenced in-house on an Illumina MiSeq and processed with MiXCR. Findings and caveats that apply to the study as a whole: High GvH to HvG T cell clonal ratios were observed in the allografts of patients with donor T cell macrochimerism. GvH clones were detected in recipient bone marrow, and some of these GvH clones were observed earlier in ileal mucosa or blood, consistent with an intestinal mucosal origin. The conclusions were limited by the relatively low number and heterogeneity of the intestinal transplant patients. Early after transplant, declines in HvG clones were associated with peak levels of circulating GvH clones.

As for this clone: This receptor's antigen is unknown. No much larger clonotype is one base removed from it; base qualities were not supplied.

The CDR3, from cysteine to phenylalanine, totals 14 residues. The DNA shown is the 42-base CDR3, in frame from base 1. Here V drops 8 bases and J drops 2 bases, and the junction holds 9 bases not matched to any gene. CDR1 MNHNS and CDR2 SASEGT are derived from the germline V gene. To isolate intraepithelial and lamina propria lymphocytes from graft specimens, dithiothreitol, EDTA incubations and collagenase D digestion were used. Serial intestinal graft biopsy specimens collected up to 600 days after transplant underwent bulk TCR-beta sequencing. The library came from the immunoSEQ multiplex PCR assay. High-throughput TCR-beta CDR3 sequencing of genomic DNA from most patients was performed by Adaptive Biotechnologies. Regarding the original processing steps: TCR sequencing data for some 19 patients were retrieved from Adaptive's ImmunoSEQ software; a few other patients were processed with MiXCR and VDJtools. Because the origin of CDR3 nucleotide sequences shared between donor and recipient could not be assigned, those sequences were removed. At least 2-fold expansion over unstimulated cells and a minimum CFSE-low frequency of 0.002% (template counts) or 0.001% (read counts) were required for clones to be classified as alloreactive. Mappable clones were those detected in sequenced pre-transplant spleen, lymph node, or MLR CFSE-low populations of the donor or recipient. The cumulative frequency of alloreactive clones was calculated as a percentage of all sequences, weighted by copy number. In its TCRdb copy, this immuneACCESS table keeps in-frame sequences only and misses some clones. Where compared with another copy, unresolved V genes explain less than half of these, and the others have no known cause. Clone size and V and J calls were adopted from that table, with D and trimming inferred from the DNA. The sample has about 18,000 clones on record, around 83% of them singletons. Approximately 3.8% of the sample belongs to the ten largest clones.

Here the chain combines TRBV6-1 and TRBJ2-7, and 7 junctional nucleotides match TRBD1. The starting material was ileum tissue, obtained roughly 600 days after intestinal transplantation. The receptor's source is a human patient who received an intestinal transplant, so some T cells may come from the graft donor. CDR3 sequence: CASVSSGTAYEQYF. The sequenced DNA: TGTGCCAGCGTATCCTCCGGGACAGCCTACGAGCAGTACTTC.